This T cell receptor beta chain was found in a study of T cell changes during pregnancy in multiple sclerosis (dated by TCRdb to the late 2010s). As for the study more broadly: The study looked at changes in the T cell repertoire across pregnancy in women with multiple sclerosis.

This clone was seen only once. Its antigen is currently not known. Base qualities are not provided; no much larger clone lies one nucleotide away. Taken from the germline V gene, the CDR1 and CDR2 loops are SGDLS and YYNGEE. The CDR3, cysteine through phenylalanine, is 17 amino acids long. Only the CDR3 part of the read is kept: 51 bases, read in frame from the first base. V loses 3 bases at its end and J loses 8 bases; junction bases beyond the gene matches: 16. Libraries were prepared through the immunoSEQ multiplex PCR assay. Imported from immuneACCESS, the table was reduced by TCRdb to in-frame sequences with V and J called. These copies leave out some clones; in studies compared against another copy, an unresolved V gene accounts for under half, and the cause of the remainder is not known. Recorded for this sample are 45,000 or so clones; approximately 90% of them occurred a single time. Of the sample, less than 3.5% is held by the ten largest clones.

The origin of this receptor is a female donor with multiple sclerosis, enrolled in a pregnancy study. Sample: CD8+ T cells from peripheral blood mononuclear cells, taken in the second trimester of pregnancy. The chain joins TRBV9 to TRBJ1-2, with 10 bases matching TRBD1. The nucleotide sequence is given as TGTGCCAGCAGCGCCTCCCCCGGGACAGGGGAGACTGGCGGCTACACCTTC. The resulting protein is CASSASPGTGETGGYTF.